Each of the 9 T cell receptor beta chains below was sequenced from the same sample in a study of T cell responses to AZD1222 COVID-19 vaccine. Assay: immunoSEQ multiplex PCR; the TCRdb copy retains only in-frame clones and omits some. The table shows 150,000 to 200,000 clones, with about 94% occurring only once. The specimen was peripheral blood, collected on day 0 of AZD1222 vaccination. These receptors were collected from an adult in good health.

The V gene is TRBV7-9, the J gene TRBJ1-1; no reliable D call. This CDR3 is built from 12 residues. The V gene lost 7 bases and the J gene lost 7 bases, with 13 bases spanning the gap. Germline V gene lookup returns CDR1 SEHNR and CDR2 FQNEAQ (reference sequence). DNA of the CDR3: TGTGCCAGCACCCCTTACCCGGATGAAGCTTTCTTT. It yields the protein CASTPYPDEAFF.

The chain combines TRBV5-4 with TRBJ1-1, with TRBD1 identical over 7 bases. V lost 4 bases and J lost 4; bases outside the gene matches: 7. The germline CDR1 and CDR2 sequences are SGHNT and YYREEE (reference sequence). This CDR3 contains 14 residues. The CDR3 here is CASSREQGTTEAFF. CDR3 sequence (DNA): TGTGCCAGCAGCCGTGAACAGGGGACCACTGAAGCTTTCTTT.

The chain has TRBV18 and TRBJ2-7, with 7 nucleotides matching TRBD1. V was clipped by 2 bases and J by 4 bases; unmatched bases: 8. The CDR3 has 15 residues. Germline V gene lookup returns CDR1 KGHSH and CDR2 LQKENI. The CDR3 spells CASSPIEGALYEQYF. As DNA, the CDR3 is TGTGCCAGCTCACCAATCGAGGGGGCGCTGTACGAGCAGTACTTC.

The CDR3 loop is CASRANRPNTGELFF. The CDR3 nucleotides read TGTGCCAGCAGGGCAAACAGGCCAAACACCGGGGAGCTGTTTTTT. The rearrangement joins TRBV3-1 (or the pseudogene TRBV3-2) to TRBJ2-2, with D possibly TRBD1 on 5 matching bases. CDR1 and CDR2 (germline): LGHDT, YNNKEL (reference sequence). The ends were cut back, 6 bases at V and 2 bases at J, with 13 bases in the middle. The CDR3 totals 15 residues.

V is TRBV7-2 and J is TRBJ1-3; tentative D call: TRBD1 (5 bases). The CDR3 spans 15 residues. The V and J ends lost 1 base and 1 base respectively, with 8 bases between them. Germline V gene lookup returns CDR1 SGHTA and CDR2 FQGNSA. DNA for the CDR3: TGTGCCAGCAGCTTAGTGGGGACTTCTGGAAACACCATATATTTT. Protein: CASSLVGTSGNTIYF. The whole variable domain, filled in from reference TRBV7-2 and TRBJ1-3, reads GAGVSQSPSNKVTEKGKDVELRCDPISGHTALYWYRQSLGQGLEFLIYFQGNSAPDKSGLPSDRFSAERTGGSVSTLTIQRTQQEDSAVYLCASSLVGTSGNTIYFGEGSWLTVV.

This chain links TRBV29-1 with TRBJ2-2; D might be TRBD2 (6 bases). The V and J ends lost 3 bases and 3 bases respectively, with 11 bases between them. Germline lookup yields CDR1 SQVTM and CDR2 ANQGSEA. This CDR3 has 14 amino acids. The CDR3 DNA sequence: TGCAGCGTTGAGGGCAGGGAGGACACCGGGGAGCTGTTTTTT. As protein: CSVEGREDTGELFF.

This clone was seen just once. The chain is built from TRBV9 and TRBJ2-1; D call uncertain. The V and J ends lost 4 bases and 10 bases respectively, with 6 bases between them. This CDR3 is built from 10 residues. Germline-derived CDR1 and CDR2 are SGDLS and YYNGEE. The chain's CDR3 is CASSPSEQFF. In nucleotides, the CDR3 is TGTGCCAGCAGCCCCTCAGAGCAGTTCTTC.

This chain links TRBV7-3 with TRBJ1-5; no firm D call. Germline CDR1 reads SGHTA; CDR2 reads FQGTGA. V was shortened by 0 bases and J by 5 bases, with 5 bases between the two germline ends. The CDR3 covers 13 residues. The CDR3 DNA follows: TGTGCCAGCAGCTTAACGAGGGATCAGCCCCAGCATTTT. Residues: CASSLTRDQPQHF.

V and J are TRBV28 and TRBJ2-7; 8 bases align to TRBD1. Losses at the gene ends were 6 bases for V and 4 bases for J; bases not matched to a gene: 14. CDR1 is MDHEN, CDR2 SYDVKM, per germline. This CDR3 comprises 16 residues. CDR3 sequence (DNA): TGTGCCAGCAGGGCGGACAGGGCCGTCAGGGGGTACGAGCAGTACTTC. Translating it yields CASRADRAVRGYEQYF. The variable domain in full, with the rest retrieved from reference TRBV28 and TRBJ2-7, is DVKVTQSSRYLVKRTGEKVFLECVQDMDHENMFWYRQDPGLGLRLIYFSYDVKMKEKGDIPEGYSVSREKKERFSLILESASTNQTSMYLCASRADRAVRGYEQYFGPGTRLTVT.